The sequence of this T cell receptor (beta chain) was determined in a study of T cells in Graves' hyperthyroidism and ophthalmopathy. Study outcomes and limitations: The model identified upcoming ophthalmopathy a median 6.5 months ahead of onset.

The V gene's germline CDR1 is DFQATT and CDR2 SNEGSKA (reference sequence). This CDR3 contains 11 residues. Trimming removed 6 bases from V and 0 bases from J, with 5 bases in between. RNA transcripts provided the source from which TCR beta CDR3 regions were amplified. The HTBI primer set was used in a first-round RT-PCR of the TCR CDR3. TCRdb re-called the multiplex PCR reads with MiXCR, one entry per CDR3 protein. The sample yields around 690,000 distinct CDR3 sequences, roughly 17% seen once. A patient was excluded if there was uncontrolled infection, other autoimmune disease, pregnancy or lactation. Clinical symptoms, serum thyroxine and TRAb, thyroid ultrasound and orbital computed tomography were used for the diagnoses. Fresh peripheral blood, more than 8 ml of it, supplied the PBMCs. This clonotype was detected ten times or more. Its target is not known.

The chain couples TRBV20-1 to TRBJ1-1, with D unresolved. Sequenced input: blood. The TCR sequence derives from a man between 50 and 59 years old with Graves' hyperthyroidism. CDR3 residues: CSAPMNTEAFF. The CDR3 DNA reads TGCAGTGCCCCAATGAACACTGAAGCTTTCTTT.